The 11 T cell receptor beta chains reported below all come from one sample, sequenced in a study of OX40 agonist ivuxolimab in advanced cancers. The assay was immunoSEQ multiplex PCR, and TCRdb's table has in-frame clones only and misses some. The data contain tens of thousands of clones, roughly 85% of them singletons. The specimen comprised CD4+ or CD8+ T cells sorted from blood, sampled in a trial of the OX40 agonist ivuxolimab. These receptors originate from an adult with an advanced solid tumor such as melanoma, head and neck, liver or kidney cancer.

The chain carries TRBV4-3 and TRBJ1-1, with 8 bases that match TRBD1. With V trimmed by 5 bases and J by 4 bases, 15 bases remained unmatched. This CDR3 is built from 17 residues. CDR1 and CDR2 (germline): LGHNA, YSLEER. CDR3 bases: TGCGCCAGCAGCTCCCAAGCAGGGGGCCTAGGTGGCACTGAAGCTTTCTTT. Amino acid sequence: CASSSQAGGLGGTEAFF.

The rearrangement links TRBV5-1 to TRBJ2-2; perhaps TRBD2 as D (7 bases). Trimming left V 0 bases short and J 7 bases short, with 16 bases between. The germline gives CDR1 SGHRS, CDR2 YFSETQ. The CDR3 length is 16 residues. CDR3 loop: CASSLVSGGADGELFF. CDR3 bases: TGCGCCAGCAGCTTGGTATCGGGGGGCGCGGACGGGGAGCTGTTTTTT.

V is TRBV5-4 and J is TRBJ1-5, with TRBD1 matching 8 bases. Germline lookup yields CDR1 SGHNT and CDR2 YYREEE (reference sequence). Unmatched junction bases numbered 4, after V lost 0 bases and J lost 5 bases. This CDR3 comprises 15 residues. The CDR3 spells CASSLDRGDDQPQHF. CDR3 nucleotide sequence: TGTGCCAGCAGCTTGGACAGGGGGGACGATCAGCCCCAGCATTTT.

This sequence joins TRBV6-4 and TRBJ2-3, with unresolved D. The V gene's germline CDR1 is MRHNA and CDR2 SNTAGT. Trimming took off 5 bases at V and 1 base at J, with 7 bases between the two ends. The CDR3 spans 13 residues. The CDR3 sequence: CASSTGRTDTQYF. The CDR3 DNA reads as TGTGCCAGCAGTACCGGGCGCACAGATACGCAGTATTTT.

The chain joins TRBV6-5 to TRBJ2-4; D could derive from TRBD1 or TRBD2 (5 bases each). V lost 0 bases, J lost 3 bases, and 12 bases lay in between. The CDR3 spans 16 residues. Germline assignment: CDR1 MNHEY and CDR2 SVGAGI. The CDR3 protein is CASSYSWGSGKNIQYF. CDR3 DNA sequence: TGTGCCAGCAGTTACTCGTGGGGGTCGGGCAAAAACATTCAGTACTTC.

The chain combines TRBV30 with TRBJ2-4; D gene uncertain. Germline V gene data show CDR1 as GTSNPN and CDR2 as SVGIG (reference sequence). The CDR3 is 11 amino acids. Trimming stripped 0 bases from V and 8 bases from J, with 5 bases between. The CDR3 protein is CAWSVKDIQYF. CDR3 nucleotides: TGTGCCTGGAGTGTAAAGGACATTCAGTACTTC.

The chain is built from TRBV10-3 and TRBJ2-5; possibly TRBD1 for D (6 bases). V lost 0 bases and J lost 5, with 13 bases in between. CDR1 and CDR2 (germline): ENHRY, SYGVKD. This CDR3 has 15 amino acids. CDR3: CAISESTQGRETQYF. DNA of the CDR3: TGTGCCATCAGTGAGTCGACGCAGGGGCGCGAGACCCAGTACTTC.

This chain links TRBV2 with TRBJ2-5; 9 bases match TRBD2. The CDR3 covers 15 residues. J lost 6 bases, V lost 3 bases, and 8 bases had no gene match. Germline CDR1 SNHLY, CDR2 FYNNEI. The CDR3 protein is CASSERRGGVQTQYF. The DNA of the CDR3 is TGTGCCAGCAGTGAGAGGCGGGGGGGCGTGCAGACCCAGTACTTC.

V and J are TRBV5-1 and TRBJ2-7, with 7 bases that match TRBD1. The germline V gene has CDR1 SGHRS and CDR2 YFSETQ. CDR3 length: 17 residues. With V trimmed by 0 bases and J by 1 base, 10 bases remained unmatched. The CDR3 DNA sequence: TGCGCCAGCAGCTTGGATACGACAGGGACACGGTCCTACGAGCAGTACTTC. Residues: CASSLDTTGTRSYEQYF.

The CDR3 is CASSPGGGGNEQYF. CDR3 bases: TGTGCCAGCAGCCCAGGGGGCGGGGGCAACGAGCAGTACTTC. The chain recombines TRBV11-2 with TRBJ2-7; D is perhaps TRBD1 (8 bases). Germline V gene sequence: CDR1 SGHAT, CDR2 FQNNGV. The CDR3 has 14 residues. Trimming pared 5 bases from V and 5 bases from J, leaving 16 bases between.

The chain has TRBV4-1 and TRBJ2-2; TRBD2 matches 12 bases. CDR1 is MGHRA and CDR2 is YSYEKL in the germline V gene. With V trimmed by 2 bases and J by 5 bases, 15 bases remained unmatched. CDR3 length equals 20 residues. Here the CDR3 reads CASSQQTSPSGGAYTGELFF. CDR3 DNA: TGCGCCAGCAGCCAACAGACCTCTCCTAGCGGGGGGGCCTATACCGGGGAGCTGTTTTTT.